The subject of this entry is one T cell receptor beta chain. Its antigen is currently unknown. TCR beta CDR3 regions were amplified from RNA transcripts. RT-PCR was first run with HTBI primers, then multiplex PCR in a second round. MiXCR, applied by TCRdb to the multiplex PCR reads, yields one record per CDR3 protein. The sample consists of nearly 400,000 distinct CDR3 sequences, about 18% of them appearing once. This sample was taken from a study of Graves' ophthalmopathy and Graves' hyperthyroidism. Study conclusions and caveats: Between ophthalmopathy and stable hyperthyroidism, a 13-signature model drew a separation with nearly 90% sensitivity and just under 83% specificity. Most thyroid-expanded clonotypes exceeding 0.001 frequency were also found in blood.

Input material: peripheral blood. This receptor was taken from a woman under 30 with Graves' ophthalmopathy.

CDR3: CASSSSAMAGELFF. The DNA of the CDR3 is TGTGCCAGCAGCTCCAGCGCAATGGCCGGGGAGCTGTTTTTT. The chain uses TRBV7-3 and TRBJ2-2; no reliable D call. V lost 4 bases and J 6 bases, leaving 12 bases between the germline ends. Germline V gene data show CDR1 as SGHTA and CDR2 as FQGTGA. This CDR3 has 14 residues.